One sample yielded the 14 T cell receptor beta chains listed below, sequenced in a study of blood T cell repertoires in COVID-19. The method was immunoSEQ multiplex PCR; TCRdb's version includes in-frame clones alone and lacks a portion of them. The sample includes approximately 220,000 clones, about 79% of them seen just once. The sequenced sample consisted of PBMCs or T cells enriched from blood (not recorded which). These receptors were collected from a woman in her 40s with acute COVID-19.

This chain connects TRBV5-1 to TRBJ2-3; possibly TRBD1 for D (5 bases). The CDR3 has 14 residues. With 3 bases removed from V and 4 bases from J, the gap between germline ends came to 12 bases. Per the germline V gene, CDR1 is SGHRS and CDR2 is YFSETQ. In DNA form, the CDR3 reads TGCGCCAGCAGCTCAGGGTTGGGGCCAGATACGCAGTATTTT. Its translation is CASSSGLGPDTQYF. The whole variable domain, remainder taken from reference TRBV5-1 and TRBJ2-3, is KAGVTQTPRYLIKTRGQQVTLSCSPISGHRSVSWYQQTPGQGLQFLFEYFSETQRNKGNFPGRFSGRQFSNSRSEMNVSTLELGDSALYLCASSSGLGPDTQYFGPGTRLTVL.

The CDR3 region is CASSLAAGGITNEKLFF. CDR3 nucleotides: TGTGCCAGCAGCTTAGCAGCAGGGGGCATAACTAATGAAAAACTGTTTTTT. The rearrangement uses TRBV7-9 and TRBJ1-4; TRBD1 matches at 8 bases. The CDR3 sequence is 17 residues long. The V segment lost 0 bases and the J segment 1 base; nucleotides outside the gene matches: 4. The germline V gene encodes CDR1 SEHNR and CDR2 FQNEAQ (reference sequence).

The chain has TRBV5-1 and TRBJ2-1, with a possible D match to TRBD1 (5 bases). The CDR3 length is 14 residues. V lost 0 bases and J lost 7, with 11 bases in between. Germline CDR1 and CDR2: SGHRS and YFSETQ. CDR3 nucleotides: TGCGCCAGCAGCTTGGACATAAGGGGTAATGAGCAGTTCTTC. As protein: CASSLDIRGNEQFF.

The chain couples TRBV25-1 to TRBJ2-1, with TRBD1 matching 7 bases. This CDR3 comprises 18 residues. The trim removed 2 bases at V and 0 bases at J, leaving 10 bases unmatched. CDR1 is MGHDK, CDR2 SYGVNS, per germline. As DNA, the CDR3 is TGTGCCAGCAGTGAAGTCCTAGGGACAGCGTCCTCCTACAATGAGCAGTTCTTC. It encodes CASSEVLGTASSYNEQFF.

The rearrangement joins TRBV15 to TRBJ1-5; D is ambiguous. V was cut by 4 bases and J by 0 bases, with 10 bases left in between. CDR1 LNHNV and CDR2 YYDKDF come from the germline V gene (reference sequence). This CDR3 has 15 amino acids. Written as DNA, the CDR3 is TGTGCCACCAGCAAGGCGGGATATAGCAATCAGCCCCAGCATTTT. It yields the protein CATSKAGYSNQPQHF.

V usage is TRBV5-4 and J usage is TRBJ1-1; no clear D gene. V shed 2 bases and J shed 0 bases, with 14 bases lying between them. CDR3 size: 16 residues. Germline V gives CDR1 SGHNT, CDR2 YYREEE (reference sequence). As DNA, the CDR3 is TGTGCCAGCAGCTTTGCCGTGCACTCTTTGAACACTGAAGCTTTCTTT. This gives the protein CASSFAVHSLNTEAFF.

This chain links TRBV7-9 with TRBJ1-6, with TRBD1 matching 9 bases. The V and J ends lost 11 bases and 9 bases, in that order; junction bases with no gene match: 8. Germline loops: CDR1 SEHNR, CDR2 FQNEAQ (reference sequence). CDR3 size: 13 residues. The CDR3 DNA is TGTGCCTCGAGTGGGGACAGGGCTTCACCCCTCCACTTT. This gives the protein CASSGDRASPLHF.

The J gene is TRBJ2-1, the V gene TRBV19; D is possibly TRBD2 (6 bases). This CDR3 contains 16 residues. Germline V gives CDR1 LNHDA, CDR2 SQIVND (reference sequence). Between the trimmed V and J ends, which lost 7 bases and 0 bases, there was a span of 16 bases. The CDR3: CASTPGGVSSYNEQFF. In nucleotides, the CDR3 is TGTGCCAGTACCCCTGGCGGGGTAAGCTCCTACAATGAGCAGTTCTTC.

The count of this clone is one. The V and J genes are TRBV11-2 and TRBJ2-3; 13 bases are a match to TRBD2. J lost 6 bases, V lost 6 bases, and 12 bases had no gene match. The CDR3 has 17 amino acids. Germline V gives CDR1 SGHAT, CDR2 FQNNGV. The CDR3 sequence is CASRPALAGGVGDTQYF. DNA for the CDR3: TGTGCCAGCAGGCCAGCACTAGCGGGAGGGGTTGGGGATACGCAGTATTTT.

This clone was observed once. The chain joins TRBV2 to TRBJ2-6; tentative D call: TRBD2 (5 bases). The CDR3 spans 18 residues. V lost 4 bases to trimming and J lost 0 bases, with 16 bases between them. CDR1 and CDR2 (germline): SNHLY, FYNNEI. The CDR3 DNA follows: TGTGCCAGCAGTGGTCCCCCTGGGCGGGCCTCTGGGGCCAACGTCCTGACTTTC. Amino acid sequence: CASSGPPGRASGANVLTF.

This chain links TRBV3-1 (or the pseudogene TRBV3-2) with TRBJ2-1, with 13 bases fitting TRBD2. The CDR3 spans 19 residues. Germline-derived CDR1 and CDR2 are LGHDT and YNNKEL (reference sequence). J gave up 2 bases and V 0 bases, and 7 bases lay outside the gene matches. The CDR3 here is CASSQEGLAGQAAYNEQFF. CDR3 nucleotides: TGTGCCAGCAGCCAAGAGGGACTAGCGGGGCAGGCCGCCTACAATGAGCAGTTCTTC.

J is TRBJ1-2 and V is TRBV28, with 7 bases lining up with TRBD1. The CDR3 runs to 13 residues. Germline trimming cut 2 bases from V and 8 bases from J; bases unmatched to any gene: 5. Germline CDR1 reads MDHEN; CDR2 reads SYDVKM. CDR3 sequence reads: CASSLKGARGYTF. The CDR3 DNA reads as TGTGCCAGCAGTTTAAAGGGGGCAAGGGGCTACACCTTC.

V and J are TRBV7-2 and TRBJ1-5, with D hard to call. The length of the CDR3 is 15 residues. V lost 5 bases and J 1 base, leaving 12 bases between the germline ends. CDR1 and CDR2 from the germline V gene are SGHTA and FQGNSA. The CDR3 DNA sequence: TGTGCCAGCAGCCGCGGTCATGGGAGCAATCAGCCCCAGCATTTT. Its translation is CASSRGHGSNQPQHF.

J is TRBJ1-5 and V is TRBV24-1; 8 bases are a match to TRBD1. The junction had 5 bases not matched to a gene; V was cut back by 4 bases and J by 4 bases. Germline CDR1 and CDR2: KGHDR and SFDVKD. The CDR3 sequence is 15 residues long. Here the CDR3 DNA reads TGTGCCACCAGTGAGGGGACAGGAGAAAATCAGCCCCAGCATTTT. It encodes CATSEGTGENQPQHF.